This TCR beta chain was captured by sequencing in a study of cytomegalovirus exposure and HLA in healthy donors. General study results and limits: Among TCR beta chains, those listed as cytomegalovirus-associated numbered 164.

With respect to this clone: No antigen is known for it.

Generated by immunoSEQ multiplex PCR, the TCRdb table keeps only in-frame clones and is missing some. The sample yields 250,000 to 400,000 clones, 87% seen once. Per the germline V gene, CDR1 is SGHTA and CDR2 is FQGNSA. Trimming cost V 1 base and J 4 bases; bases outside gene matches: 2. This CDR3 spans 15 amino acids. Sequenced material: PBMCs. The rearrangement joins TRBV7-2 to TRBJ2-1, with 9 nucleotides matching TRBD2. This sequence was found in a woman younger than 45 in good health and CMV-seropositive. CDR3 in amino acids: CASSLGTSVYNEQFF. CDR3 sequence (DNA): TGTGCCAGCAGCTTAGGGACTAGCGTATACAATGAGCAGTTCTTC. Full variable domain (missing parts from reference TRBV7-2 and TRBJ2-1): GAGVSQSPSNKVTEKGKDVELRCDPISGHTALYWYRQSLGQGLEFLIYFQGNSAPDKSGLPSDRFSAERTGGSVSTLTIQRTQQEDSAVYLCASSLGTSVYNEQFFGPGTRLTVL.